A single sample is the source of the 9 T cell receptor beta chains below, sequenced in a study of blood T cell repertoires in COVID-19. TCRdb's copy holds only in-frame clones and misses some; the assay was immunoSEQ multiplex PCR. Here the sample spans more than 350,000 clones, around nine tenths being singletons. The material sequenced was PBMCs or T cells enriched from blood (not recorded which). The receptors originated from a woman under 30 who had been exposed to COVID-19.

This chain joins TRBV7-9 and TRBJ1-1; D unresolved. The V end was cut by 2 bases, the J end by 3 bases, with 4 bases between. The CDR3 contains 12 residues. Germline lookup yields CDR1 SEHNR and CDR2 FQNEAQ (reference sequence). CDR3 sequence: CASSLSHTEAFF. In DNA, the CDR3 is TGTGCCAGCAGCTTATCTCACACTGAAGCTTTCTTT.

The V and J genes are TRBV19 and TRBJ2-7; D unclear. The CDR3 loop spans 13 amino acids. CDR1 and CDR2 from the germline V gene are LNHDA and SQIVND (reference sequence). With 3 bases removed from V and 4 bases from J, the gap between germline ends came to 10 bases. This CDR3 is CASSIQLDYEQYF. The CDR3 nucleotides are TGTGCCAGTAGTATCCAGCTAGATTACGAGCAGTACTTC.

The CDR3 is CASSFNKVVGETQYF. The DNA of the CDR3 is TGTGCCAGCAGCTTTAACAAAGTAGTCGGGGAGACCCAGTACTTC. The rearrangement links TRBV7-2 to TRBJ2-5; D unresolved. Trimming pared 3 bases from V and 5 bases from J, leaving 16 bases between. The CDR3 runs 15 residues. The V gene's germline CDR1 is SGHTA and CDR2 FQGNSA.

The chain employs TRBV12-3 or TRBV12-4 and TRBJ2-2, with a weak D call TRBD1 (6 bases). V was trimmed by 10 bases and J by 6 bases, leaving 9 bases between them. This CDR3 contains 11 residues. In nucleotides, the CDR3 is TGTGCCACCTCAGGGGCCGGGGAGCTGTTTTTT. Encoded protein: CATSGAGELFF.

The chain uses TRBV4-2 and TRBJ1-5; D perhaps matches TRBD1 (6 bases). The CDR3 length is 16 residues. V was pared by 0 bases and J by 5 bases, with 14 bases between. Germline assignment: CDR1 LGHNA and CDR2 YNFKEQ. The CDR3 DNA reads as TGTGCCAGCAGCCAAGATTCAAGGACAGTGGATCAGCCCCAGCATTTT. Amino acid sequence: CASSQDSRTVDQPQHF.

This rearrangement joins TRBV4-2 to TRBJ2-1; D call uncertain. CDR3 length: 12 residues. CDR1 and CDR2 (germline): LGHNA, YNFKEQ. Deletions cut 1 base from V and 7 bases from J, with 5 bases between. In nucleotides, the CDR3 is TGTGCCAGCAGCCAAGTCCCGAATGAGCAGTTCTTC. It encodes CASSQVPNEQFF.

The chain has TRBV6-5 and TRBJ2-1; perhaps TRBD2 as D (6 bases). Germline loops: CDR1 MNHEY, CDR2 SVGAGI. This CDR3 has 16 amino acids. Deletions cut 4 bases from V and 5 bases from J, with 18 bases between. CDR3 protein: CASSFTATRSDNEQFF. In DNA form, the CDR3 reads TGTGCCAGCAGTTTCACCGCGACTAGGTCCGACAATGAGCAGTTCTTC.

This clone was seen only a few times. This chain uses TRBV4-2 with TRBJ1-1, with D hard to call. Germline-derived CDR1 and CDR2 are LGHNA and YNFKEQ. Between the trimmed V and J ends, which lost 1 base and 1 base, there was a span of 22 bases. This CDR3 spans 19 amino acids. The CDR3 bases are TGTGCCAGCAGCCAAGGTGTCTCGGGATCTTGGACCCGGAACACTGAAGCTTTCTTT. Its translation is CASSQGVSGSWTRNTEAFF.

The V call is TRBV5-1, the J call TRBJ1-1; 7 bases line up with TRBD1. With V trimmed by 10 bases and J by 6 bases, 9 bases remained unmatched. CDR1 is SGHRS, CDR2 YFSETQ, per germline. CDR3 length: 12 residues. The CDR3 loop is CADRQGSAEAFF. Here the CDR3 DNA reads TGCGCCGATCGACAGGGATCGGCTGAAGCTTTCTTT.